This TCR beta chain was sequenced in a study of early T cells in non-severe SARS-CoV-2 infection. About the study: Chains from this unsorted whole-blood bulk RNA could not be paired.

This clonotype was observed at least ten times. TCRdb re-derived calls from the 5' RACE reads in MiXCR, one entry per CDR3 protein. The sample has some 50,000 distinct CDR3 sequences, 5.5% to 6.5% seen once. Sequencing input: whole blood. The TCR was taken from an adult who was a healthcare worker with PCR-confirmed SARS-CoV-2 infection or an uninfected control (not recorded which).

In DNA, the CDR3 is TGCAGTGCTAGAGGAACAACTAATGAAAAACTGTTTTTT. It specifies CSARGTTNEKLFF. This chain joins TRBV20-1 and TRBJ1-4, with D unclear. V was pared by 1 base and J by 0 bases, with 3 bases between. Germline V gives CDR1 DFQATT, CDR2 SNEGSKA (reference sequence). The CDR3 runs to 13 residues.